This TCR beta chain was recovered during a study of blood T cell repertoires in COVID-19. Across the study: From T cells, B-cell-depleted T cells, or PBMCs came the material, which was cDNA or gDNA.

V lost 2 bases and J 0 bases, leaving 6 bases between the germline ends. The CDR3 spans 14 residues. In germline, CDR1 is MNHEY, CDR2 SVGAGI. Cohorts were determined from participant-reported clinical history. The assay was immunoSEQ multiplex PCR, and TCRdb's table has in-frame clones only and misses some. In the table there are tens of thousands of clones, more than 75% of which are singletons. The chain recombines TRBV6-5 with TRBJ2-3; D call uncertain. The source material was PBMCs or T cells enriched from blood (not recorded which). This TCR was recovered from a woman between 40 and 55 years old who had recovered from COVID-19. The chain's CDR3 is CASSYLPSTDTQYF. The CDR3 DNA reads as TGTGCCAGCAGTTACCTACCGAGCACAGATACGCAGTATTTT.